The T cell receptor beta chain under discussion was sequenced for a study of human T cells and chemical hapten exposure. Overall study: Sensitization used 2% DPC on about 2 cm by about 2 cm upper inner arm skin.

The CDR3 extends over 15 amino acids. Per the germline V gene, CDR1 is KGHSH and CDR2 is LQKENI. Trimming pared 4 bases from V and 0 bases from J, leaving 11 bases between. Within the library, unique molecular identifiers were attached to each individual cDNA molecule. In the authors' workflow: Sample TCR counts, which ranged from about 20,000 to 690,600, had a median of about 100,000. Using its own MiXCR run on the RACE reads, TCRdb lists one record per CDR3 protein. The V and J calls reflect TCRdb's pipeline rather than the authors' work. The table includes tens of thousands of distinct CDR3 sequences, roughly a tenth detected once. Time point here: patch test 1, 2 weeks after DPC sensitization. Treatment of the sample: therapeutic diphenylcyclopropenone sensitization with weekly scalp DPC. Concerning this clonotype: Its antigen is as yet unknown.

Findings and caveats of the study: Sensitizing with DPC caused no change in TCRs above 1 in 1000 frequency.

The receptor was isolated from a man aged 35 to 55 with alopecia areata. Some clones in this sample may be carry-over from other donors' samples. This chain uses TRBV18 with TRBJ2-3; TRBD1 is a possible D gene (5 bases). Sample: whole blood, taken in connection with sensitization to the hapten diphenylcyclopropenone (DPC). DNA of the CDR3: TGTGCCAGCTCACAGGACACTCTTAGCACAGATACGCAGTATTTT. The encoded protein is CASSQDTLSTDTQYF. Based on the CDR3 plus reference TRBV18 and TRBJ2-3, the full variable domain is NAGVMQNPRHLVRRRGQEARLRCSPMKGHSHVYWYRQLPEEGLKFMVYLQKENIIDESGMPKERFSAEFPKEGPSILRIQQVVRGDSAAYFCASSQDTLSTDTQYFGPGTRLTVL.